These 23 T cell receptor beta chains were all obtained from the same sample, sequenced in a study of tumor-infiltrating lymphocytes in primary liver carcinoma. Using a constant-region primer together with ProtoScript II reverse transcriptase, TCR beta cDNA was made from 450 to 600 ng of total RNA. ARM-PCR was slightly modified, and three nested multiplex PCR rounds with it gave rise to the TCR beta libraries. For approximately 9 cycles apiece, the opening two PCR rounds ran with TRBV1-TRBV30 forward primers and a C-beta reverse primer. TCRdb re-called the multiplex PCR reads with MiXCR, one entry per CDR3 protein. Of about 74,000 distinct CDR3 sequences listed, over 60% were seen once; the top ten hold approximately 30%. It was from approximately 20-30 mg of unsorted bulk tissue that RNA and DNA were co-extracted. Sequenced: liver tumor tissue from sampling region 4. Regarding subset: tumor region T4, right-lateral pole. The source of these receptors is a middle-aged man with primary liver carcinoma and hepatitis B virus infection.

On this clonotype itself: The junction departs from germline at one end; a sequencing error may be responsible. V usage is TRBV4-2 and J usage is TRBJ2-7; possible D gene TRBD2, 5 bases. The CDR3 has 14 residues. In germline, CDR1 is LGHNA, CDR2 YNFKEQ. The CDR3 sequence is CASSQDEGTYKQYF. The CDR3 DNA reads as TGTGCCAGCAGCCAAGACGAGGGAACCTACAAGCAGTACTTC.

Remarks on this clonotype: One end of the junction fails to match germline, which may point to a read error. The chain uses TRBV11-2 and TRBJ2-2; 8 nucleotides line up with TRBD1. The CDR3 spans 16 residues. The germline V gene has CDR1 SGHAT and CDR2 FQNNGV. The CDR3 region is CASSIDRGCVAGEMFF. CDR3 bases: TGTGCCAGCAGCATCGACAGGGGTTGCGTCGCCGGGGAGATGTTTTTT.

In regard to this clonotype: Germline is not matched at one junction end, which may reflect a read error. V is TRBV12-3 or TRBV12-4 and J is TRBJ2-5; D might be TRBD2 (7 bases). CDR3 length: 15 residues. CDR3 sequence (DNA): TGTGTCAGCAGTAGTGGGGGGGGCTGGGAGGAGACCCAGCACTTC. This codes for CVSSSGGGWEETQHF.

As regards this clonotype: At one end, the junction sequence differs from germline, possibly due to a read error. The gene calls are TRBV10-3 and TRBJ2-7; 10 nucleotides match TRBD2. The CDR3 length is 15 residues. CDR1 and CDR2 (germline): ENHRY, SYGVKD. The CDR3 protein is CANSESSGGSTEQCF. CDR3 in DNA: TGTGCCAACAGTGAGTCTAGCGGGGGCTCTACCGAGCAATGCTTC.

About this clonotype itself: The junction departs from germline at one end; a sequencing error may be responsible. The chain joins TRBV11-2 to TRBJ2-1; TRBD2 aligns across 7 bases. CDR3 length: 17 amino acids. Per germline, CDR1 SGHAT and CDR2 FQNNGV. CDR3 amino acids: CASSPHAGAGSYNEQFF. The CDR3, as DNA: TGTGCCAGCAGCCCCCACGCGGGAGCAGGCTCCTACAATGAACAGTTCTTC.

Comments on this clonotype: An end of the junction differs from the germline gene, which may be a read error. The chain has TRBV30 and TRBJ2-2; 8 nucleotides match TRBD2. The CDR3 has 15 residues. Germline V gives CDR1 GTSNPN, CDR2 SVGIG (reference sequence). The CDR3 loop reads CACSVLGLVIGELFF. For the CDR3, the DNA is TGTGCCTGTAGTGTATTGGGACTAGTCATCGGGGAGCTGTTTTTT.

Concerning this clonotype: A read error may produce the germline difference seen at one junction end. The chain recombines TRBV6-5 with TRBJ2-6, with D perhaps matching TRBD2 (6 bases). The CDR3 totals 15 residues. Germline lookup yields CDR1 MNHEY and CDR2 SVGAGI. This CDR3 is CACSAGTAISNVLNF. For the CDR3, the DNA is TGTGCCTGCAGCGCAGGGACTGCGATCTCCAACGTCCTGAATTTC.

In regard to this clonotype: At one boundary the junction diverges from the germline segment, which might be a read error. The rearrangement links TRBV12-3 or TRBV12-4 to TRBJ1-5, with 7 bases identical to TRBD1. CDR3 length equals 17 residues. CDR3 DNA sequence: TGTGCCAGCAGTTTAGCGTGGTGGACAGGCAATAATCAGCCCCAACATTTT. Translation: CASSLAWWTGNNQPQHF.

The J gene is TRBJ1-6, the V gene TRBV5-6; the D is unclear. CDR3 length equals 14 residues. The germline V gene has CDR1 SGHDT and CDR2 YYEEEE. Trimming pared 8 bases from V and 7 bases from J, leaving 16 bases between. Here the CDR3 DNA reads TGTGCCAGAAAAGGTAGCTCAATCAATTCACCCCTCCACTTT. Residues: CARKGSSINSPLHF.

The chain links TRBV11-1 to TRBJ2-3, with unresolved D. The CDR3 contains 16 residues. Germline CDR1 and CDR2: SGHAT and FQDESV (reference sequence). With 8 bases removed from V and 5 bases from J, the gap between germline ends came to 23 bases. CDR3 coding DNA: TGTGCCAGCGGCCGCAGGAGTCGCTACCCCATAGATACGCAGTATTTT. Translation: CASGRRSRYPIDTQYF.

This clonotype showed up just once. V usage is TRBV4-1 and J usage is TRBJ2-1; 9 bases are a match to TRBD2. The V and J ends lost 2 bases and 8 bases, in that order; junction bases with no gene match: 19. Germline CDR1 MGHRA, CDR2 YSYEKL. The CDR3 is 19 residues long. CDR3 coding DNA: TGCGCCAGCAGCCAAACAATAGCGGGAGTCGTTCGCTCGTACGATGAGCAGTTCTTC. Encoded protein: CASSQTIAGVVRSYDEQFF.

This clonotype was recorded only once. The chain couples TRBV29-1 to TRBJ2-7, with a tentative D call TRBD2 (7 bases). The CDR3 has 14 residues. Per germline, CDR1 SQVTM and CDR2 ANQGSEA. Here the CDR3 reads CSVARRGATYEQYF. The CDR3 nucleotides read TGCAGTGTAGCCAGACGGGGGGCAACCTACGAGCAGTACTTC.

As concerns this clonotype: The CDR3 does not end in the conserved phenylalanine or tryptophan, so this is likely a read error. The chain combines TRBV4-2 with TRBJ2-1; D may be TRBD1 (5 bases). The V gene's germline CDR1 is LGHNA and CDR2 YNFKEQ. This CDR3 region has 14 residues. The CDR3 nucleotides are TGTGCCAGCAACCAAGATTCGGACAACCGGGCTCAGTTCTTG. Its protein is CASNQDSDNRAQFL.

Remarks on this clonotype: A junction end diverges from the germline sequence, so it may reflect a read error. DNA for the CDR3: TGTGCCACCCGAGACGGGGGGCCTTTTGGAAACACCATATGTTTT. Translated: CATRDGGPFGNTICF. The V gene is TRBV10-3, the J gene TRBJ1-3; the D gene is possibly TRBD1 (6 bases). The germline gives CDR1 ENHRY, CDR2 SYGVKD. This CDR3 region has 15 residues.

This clonotype was counted ten times or more. V and J are TRBV6-1 and TRBJ2-1; 11 bases line up with TRBD1. Germline lookup yields CDR1 MNHNS and CDR2 SASEGT. The CDR3 contains 16 residues. The V and J ends lost 6 bases and 0 bases, in that order; junction bases with no gene match: 4. The CDR3 region is CASRRGTGGSYNEQFF. CDR3 sequence (DNA): TGTGCCAGCAGAAGAGGGACAGGGGGCTCCTACAATGAGCAGTTCTTC.

The CDR3 here is CASSQGSREGRGVQFF. CDR3 sequence (DNA): TGCGCCAGCAGCCAAGGTTCCCGGGAGGGTCGAGGTGTGCAGTTCTTC. This rearrangement joins TRBV4-1 to TRBJ2-1, with 8 bases that match TRBD2. The germline gives CDR1 MGHRA, CDR2 YSYEKL. This CDR3 has 16 residues. V lost 1 base to trimming and J lost 12 bases; unmatched junction nucleotides: 14.

This clonotype was counted at least ten times. This chain links TRBV7-9 with TRBJ1-2, with 10 positions matching TRBD1. The CDR3 runs to 14 residues. From germline, CDR1 is SEHNR and CDR2 FQNEAQ (reference sequence). The V gene end was trimmed by 4 bases and the J gene end by 7 bases; junction bases not matched to a gene: 6. CDR3 in amino acids: CASSWGTGAGGYTF. CDR3 coding DNA: TGTGCCAGCAGCTGGGGGACAGGGGCAGGTGGCTACACCTTC.

This clonotype has more than one count but fewer than ten. At one boundary the junction diverges from the germline segment, which might be a read error. The gene calls are TRBV10-3 and TRBJ2-4, with D uncertain. Germline V gene sequence: CDR1 ENHRY, CDR2 SYGVKD. The CDR3 length is 13 residues. The CDR3 nucleotides are TGTGCCATCAGTGAGCCAACTAATAACATTCAATACTTC. It encodes CAISEPTNNIQYF.

Turning to this clonotype: It is likely a read error, because the conserved phenylalanine at the end of the CDR3 is missing. The chain combines TRBV12-3 or TRBV12-4 with TRBJ2-2, with D tentatively TRBD1 (5 bases). This CDR3 is built from 16 residues. CDR3 coding DNA: TGTGTCAGCAGTTTATACCCAGGGTCCAACACCGTGGAGCTGTTTTTA. This codes for CVSSLYPGSNTVELFL.

With respect to this clonotype: In this CDR3 the conserved last residue, phenylalanine or tryptophan, is missing, so a read error is likely. This rearrangement joins TRBV30 to TRBJ1-6, with 8 bases identical to TRBD1. Germline CDR1 GTSNPN, CDR2 SVGIG (reference sequence). The CDR3 contains 14 residues. The CDR3 nucleotides read TGTGCCTGGAGTGACAGGGGGAATAATACACCCCTCCACCTT. It translates to CAWSDRGNNTPLHL.

Concerning this clonotype: No conserved phenylalanine or tryptophan is present at the end of the CDR3, so a read error is the likely explanation. Because the CDR3's place on the DNA is in doubt, the DNA is left out and the CDR3 is given as listed by TCRdb. The rearrangement uses TRBV4-1 and TRBJ1-5. The germline gives CDR1 MGHRA, CDR2 YSYEKL. The CDR3 is 16 residues long, counting both termini. CDR3 sequence: CASSLRQVIGHQPQHL.

There are many counts of this clonotype. The chain is built from TRBV7-9 and TRBJ2-3; 12 positions match TRBD2. Germline values: CDR1 SEHNR, CDR2 FQNEAQ (reference sequence). CDR3 length: 14 amino acids. J was trimmed by 9 bases and V by 1 base; bases with no gene match: 2. This CDR3 reads CASSLGTSGTTQYF. The CDR3 coding sequence is TGTGCCAGCAGCTTAGGGACTAGCGGGACCACGCAGTATTTT.

Comments on this clonotype: Relative to the germline gene, one junction end is altered; a read error may explain this. The chain couples TRBV30 to TRBJ1-4, with D maybe TRBD1 (6 bases). Per the germline V gene, CDR1 is GTSNPN and CDR2 is SVGIG (reference sequence). The CDR3 consists of 16 residues. CDR3 bases: TGTGTCTGGAGTGTACAGGGAACAGCAACTAATGGAAAACTGTTTTTT. It encodes CVWSVQGTATNGKLFF.